Sequencing of this TCR beta chain was carried out in a study of T cells in Graves' hyperthyroidism and ophthalmopathy (dated by TCRdb to 2018 to 2020). Describing the broader study: Peripheral blood was collected at initial diagnosis, before any treatment. A discovery cohort of roughly 96 patients, roughly 43 with Graves' ophthalmopathy and 57 with stable Graves' hyperthyroidism, was used to find distinguishing TCR V-J signatures. Prospective prediction of ophthalmopathy was tested in an independent validation cohort of 18 to 20 hyperthyroidism patients and some 17 patients who later progressed to ophthalmopathy. The 75 to 100 discovery patients were randomly split 7:3 into training and test sets. In about 6 Graves' hyperthyroidism patients, the study also compared T-cell repertoires from thyroid tissue with T-cell repertoires from blood. Following sampling, methimazole starting at 30 mg daily was given to hyperthyroidism patients, and high-dose intravenous methylprednisolone was given to ophthalmopathy patients. The paper reports TCR Vbeta CDR3 sequencing of approximately 140 peripheral blood samples: 43 ophthalmopathy, roughly 74 hyperthyroidism and around 17 progressor patients.

This clonotype has just a few counts. It has no known antigen specificity. No much larger clone is present one base from it, and per-base qualities are unavailable. General conclusions and limits of the study: Most expanded thyroid clonotypes (frequency above 0.001) were also found in blood, which suggests that blood repertoires may mirror thyroid immune responses. In validation, the model predicted progression to ophthalmopathy a median of approximately 6.6 months before onset, with roughly 71% sensitivity and around 76% specificity. No statistical method was used to set the sample size in advance, and investigators knew the group allocation. In cross-validation, a model built on a 13 V-J signature told ophthalmopathy apart from stable hyperthyroidism with over 85% sensitivity and about 81% specificity, and in testing the same model reached 80%/75%.

Hyperthyroidism patients were newly diagnosed, had a disease duration of under 2 months, and were aged 18 to 65 years. Any patient with an uncontrolled infection, another autoimmune disease, pregnancy or lactation was excluded. Diagnoses relied on clinical symptoms, serum thyroxine and TRAb, thyroid ultrasound and orbital computed tomography. Blood from progressor patients was drawn when they were first diagnosed with hyperthyroidism, before any ophthalmopathy symptoms appeared. Ficoll-Paque density gradient centrifugation was used to isolate PBMCs from about 10 ml of fresh peripheral blood. Progressor patients were initially diagnosed with Graves' hyperthyroidism and developed ophthalmopathy during follow-up. Total RNA was extracted using Trizol reagent, and RNA quality was assessed on an Agilent 2100 Bioanalyzer. The TCR beta CDR3 regions were amplified from the RNA transcripts. For the first round of RT-PCR on the TCR CDR3, the HTBI primer set was used together with the Qiagen OneStep RT-PCR kit. Libraries were constructed in a second round of multiplex PCR, after which size selection and purification were performed. The libraries were sequenced on an Illumina HiSeq2000 using paired-end 100 bp reads. Processing in the source paper ran as follows. Raw data were processed with SOAPnuke, discarding reads with adapters, uncalled bases, mean Phred below 15, or no exact constant-primer or identifier match. COPE v1.2.5 was used to merge the high-quality paired reads, and each unique nucleotide sequence was defined as a clonotype. MiTCR v1.1 was used to align the clonotypes against IMGT TRBV, TRBD and TRBJ reference segments. The analysis was restricted to V-J combinations with a frequency above 0.0001, which together covered around 99% of the repertoires. The TCS score was defined as F50 (clonal expansion) divided by E x V (chaos), with BLOSUM62-based TCRdist calculated between CDR3 peptides within each V-J. Welch's t-statistics and random forest reduced roughly 530 V-J features to roughly 13, which were used in a naive Bayes classifier (R e1071). TCRdb reanalyzed the raw reads on its own, using fastp at Q25 for trimming and MiXCR for clone calling, and kept in-frame beta chains. Each CDR3 protein gets just one entry, which takes the most common genes and DNA from the rows behind it. The V and J calls and clone size are TCRdb's, not the authors'. The sample table contains 650,000 to 850,000 distinct CDR3 sequences; only one count was recorded for roughly a sixth of them. The top ten clones comprise 16% of the sample.

From its cysteine to its phenylalanine, the CDR3 spans 17 amino acids. The only DNA kept is the CDR3, 51 bases in frame from the first base. V is pared back by 2 bases and J by 4 bases, with 20 bases lying between the germline termini. The V gene is TRBV12-3 or TRBV12-4 and the J gene is TRBJ1-1; the D region possibly corresponds to TRBD1 (6 bases align). This TCR was recovered from a woman aged 45-60 years with Graves' hyperthyroidism that later progressed to Graves' ophthalmopathy. Material: blood. CDR3 region: CASSLNREEVPITEAFF. The sequenced DNA: TGTGCCAGCAGTTTAAACAGGGAAGAAGTGCCGATCACTGAAGCTTTCTTT.